The next 8 T cell receptor beta chains were all read from a single sample in a study of glioma-infiltrating T cells. Using RNA template, CDR3s of TCR alpha and beta were amplified with iRepertoire arm-PCR. TCRdb recomputed calls from the multiplex PCR reads with MiXCR, one row per CDR3 protein. The table has more than 110,000 distinct CDR3 sequences, 30% to 40% seen once; the top ten hold about a fifth. The material sequenced was glioma tissue, nonneoplastic brain tissue, or PBMCs (not recorded which). The receptor set was obtained from a human donor with low-grade glioma or glioblastoma, undergoing nonglioma brain surgery, or in good health (not recorded which).

V usage is TRBV14 and J usage is TRBJ2-7; D unclear. Germline CDR1 SGHDN, CDR2 FVKESK. CDR3 length: 15 amino acids. The V gene lost 0 bases and the J gene lost 0 bases, with 9 bases spanning the gap. This CDR3 is CASSQDRSSSYEQYF. The CDR3 coding sequence is TGTGCCAGCAGCCAAGATCGGAGTTCCTCCTACGAGCAGTACTTC.

To note about this clonotype: Germline is not matched at one junction end, which may reflect a read error. The chain joins TRBV6-1 to TRBJ2-1; 14 bases are a match to TRBD2. There are 17 residues in the CDR3. The germline gives CDR1 MNHNS, CDR2 SASEGT. The CDR3 region has the DNA TGTGCCATCAGTGGGCGACTAGCGGGAGGGACACGCAATGAGCAGTTCTTC. Amino acid sequence: CAISGRLAGGTRNEQFF.

The gene calls are TRBV6-1 and TRBJ1-2; the D is unclear. CDR3 length equals 11 residues. The germline V gene encodes CDR1 MNHNS and CDR2 SASEGT. The V end lost 6 bases, the J end lost 4 bases, and 6 bases lay between the germline ends. The CDR3 DNA reads as TGTGCCAGCAGGGCCCTCTATGGCTACACCTTC. Protein product: CASRALYGYTF.

This clonotype was recorded a few times. The chain joins TRBV20-1 to TRBJ2-7, with 9 bases aligning to TRBD1. CDR3 length equals 12 residues. V shed 8 bases, J shed 2 bases, and the junction held 4 bases outside the gene matches. Germline V gives CDR1 DFQATT, CDR2 SNEGSKA (reference sequence). The DNA of the CDR3 is TGCAGTCGGGACAGGGAAACCTACGAGCAGTACTTC. Its translation: CSRDRETYEQYF.

The chain has TRBV14 and TRBJ1-1; no reliable D call. The CDR3 sequence is 13 residues long. V lost 5 bases, J lost 4 bases, and 11 bases lay in between. Looked up from germline, CDR1 is SGHDN and CDR2 is FVKESK. This chain's CDR3 is CASSATVRTEAFF. The CDR3 DNA follows: TGTGCCAGCAGCGCCACAGTGCGCACTGAAGCTTTCTTT.

V usage is TRBV10-3 and J usage is TRBJ2-7; 7 bases match TRBD2. The CDR3 runs to 14 residues. Germline values: CDR1 ENHRY, CDR2 SYGVKD. V was clipped by 7 bases and J by 3 bases; unmatched bases: 9. The CDR3 DNA is TGTGCCATCAATGGACGGGGGGAACTCTACGAGCAGTACTTC. Its translation is CAINGRGELYEQYF.

As to this clonotype: At one of its ends the junction is not consistent with the germline gene, which may arise from a read error. The V gene is TRBV28, the J gene TRBJ1-1; D is unclear. The germline V gene has CDR1 MDHEN and CDR2 SYDVKM. This CDR3 is built from 11 residues. The CDR3 here is CAISEFAEASF. CDR3 DNA: TGTGCCATCAGTGAGTTTGCTGAAGCTTCCTTT. Full variable domain (missing parts from reference TRBV28 and TRBJ1-1): DVKVTQSSRYLVKRTGEKVFLECVQDMDHENMFWYRQDPGLGLRLIYFSYDVKMKEKGDIPEGYSVSREKKERFSLILESASTNQTSMYLCAISEFAEASFGQGTRLTVV.

This clonotype was observed a few times. The chain carries TRBV5-1 and TRBJ1-1; D unclear. This CDR3 region has 14 residues. Trimming shortened V by 0 bases and J by 2 bases, and 8 bases separated the two germline ends. From germline, CDR1 is SGHRS and CDR2 YFSETQ. CDR3 coding DNA: TGCGCCAGCAGCTTGGGCCGCTATAACACTGAAGCTTTCTTT. It is translated as CASSLGRYNTEAFF.